This passage covers 27 T cell receptor beta chains from one sample sequenced in a study of blood T cell repertoires in COVID-19. The assay was immunoSEQ multiplex PCR, and TCRdb's table has in-frame clones only and misses some. Among tens of thousands of clones listed, about 86% were seen once. Sequencing input: peripheral blood. These receptors were collected from a woman aged 60-75 years with acute or convalescent COVID-19.

The chain couples TRBV15 to TRBJ2-7, with TRBD1 matching 8 bases. In germline, CDR1 is LNHNV, CDR2 YYDKDF (reference sequence). The CDR3 has 17 residues. After removal of 3 bases from V and 4 bases from J, the junction contained 14 bases not matched to a gene. In DNA, the CDR3 is TGTGCCACCAGCAGTATTTTAGACGGGACAGGATCGTACGAGCAGTACTTC. It yields the protein CATSSILDGTGSYEQYF.

The V and J genes are TRBV19 and TRBJ1-1; 9 nucleotides agree with TRBD1. Germline lookup yields CDR1 LNHDA and CDR2 SQIVND (reference sequence). V lost 6 bases and J lost 4; bases outside the gene matches: 15. The CDR3 covers 17 residues. The CDR3 DNA follows: TGTGCCAGTAGCCTGGGACAGGGTTTGGGGTCAGCCACTGAAGCTTTCTTT. Its protein is CASSLGQGLGSATEAFF.

V is TRBV5-1 and J is TRBJ2-7; TRBD1 agrees at 10 bases. The CDR3 loop spans 15 amino acids. Germline V gene data show CDR1 as SGHRS and CDR2 as YFSETQ. The junction had 8 bases not matched to a gene; V was cut back by 4 bases and J by 4 bases. CDR3 coding DNA: TGCGCCAGCAGCGTCGGGACAGGGGTTACGTACGAGCAGTACTTC. Protein: CASSVGTGVTYEQYF.

This clone was counted a single time. CDR3 in DNA: TGTGCCAGCTCACCTCTTGCGGGATCCTACAATGAGCAGTTCTTC. Its protein is CASSPLAGSYNEQFF. The chain links TRBV18 to TRBJ2-1, with D tentatively TRBD2 (6 bases). The ends were cut back, 3 bases at V and 1 base at J, with 10 bases in the middle. The CDR3 consists of 15 residues. The germline V gene has CDR1 KGHSH and CDR2 LQKENI. Supplemented by reference TRBV18 and TRBJ2-1, the full variable domain reads NAGVMQNPRHLVRRRGQEARLRCSPMKGHSHVYWYRQLPEEGLKFMVYLQKENIIDESGMPKERFSAEFPKEGPSILRIQQVVRGDSAAYFCASSPLAGSYNEQFFGPGTRLTVL.

This clone was seen a single time. The chain employs TRBV10-1 and TRBJ2-7, with TRBD2 as a possible D gene (5 bases). The CDR3 totals 13 residues. The germline V and J ends were trimmed by 8 bases and 0 bases, with 11 bases remaining between them. Looked up from germline, CDR1 is WNHNN and CDR2 is SYGVQD (reference sequence). The CDR3 coding sequence is TGCGCCAGCGGCCCCGGGAACTCCTACGAGCAGTACTTC. Its translation: CASGPGNSYEQYF.

This clone was seen only a few times. The chain uses TRBV6-5 and TRBJ1-5; no clear D gene. Trimming cost V 7 bases and J 2 bases, with 12 bases left between them. CDR3 length: 14 residues. Per the germline V gene, CDR1 is MNHEY and CDR2 is SVGAGI. CDR3 DNA sequence: TGTGCCAGCAAGAGAGCTCGTGGCAATCAGCCCCAGCATTTT. This gives the protein CASKRARGNQPQHF.

The CDR3 sequence: CASSLSQGTLGQYF. The CDR3 DNA sequence: TGTGCCAGCAGTTTATCCCAGGGAACCCTAGGGCAGTACTTC. The chain carries TRBV28 and TRBJ2-7, with D possibly matching TRBD1 (5 bases). The CDR3 sequence is 14 residues long. The germline V and J ends were trimmed by 1 base and 9 bases, with 16 bases remaining between them. Germline-derived CDR1 and CDR2 are MDHEN and SYDVKM.

This clone is a singleton in its sample. The J gene is TRBJ1-1, the V gene TRBV5-1; TRBD1 agrees at 7 bases. CDR1 SGHRS and CDR2 YFSETQ come from the germline V gene. This CDR3 is 16 amino acids long. Unmatched junction bases numbered 9, after V lost 3 bases and J lost 1 base. The CDR3: CASSSGGGSGNTEAFF. The CDR3 nucleotides are TGCGCCAGCAGCTCGGGAGGGGGCTCAGGGAACACTGAAGCTTTCTTT.

The chain uses TRBV6-1 and TRBJ2-5, with D maybe TRBD1 (6 bases). The CDR3 is 14 amino acids. V dropped 3 bases and J dropped 4 bases, with 12 bases sitting between them. CDR1 MNHNS and CDR2 SASEGT come from the germline V gene. This CDR3 reads CASSDYRRGETQYF. CDR3 coding DNA: TGTGCCAGCAGTGATTATCGCAGGGGAGAGACCCAGTACTTC.

This clone was counted once. This chain links TRBV5-1 with TRBJ2-1; 10 bases fit TRBD1. Germline CDR1 reads SGHRS; CDR2 reads YFSETQ. This CDR3 is 14 amino acids long. Losses at the gene ends were 5 bases for V and 3 bases for J; bases not matched to a gene: 2. The CDR3 here is CASRDRGSYNEQFF. The DNA of the CDR3 is TGCGCCAGCAGGGACAGGGGGAGCTACAATGAGCAGTTCTTC.

The CDR3 spells CASSIGETTNEKLFF. The CDR3 nucleotides are TGTGCCAGTAGTATAGGAGAAACAACTAATGAAAAACTGTTTTTT. The chain carries TRBV19 and TRBJ1-4, with unresolved D. The germline CDR1 and CDR2 sequences are LNHDA and SQIVND (reference sequence). Trimming pared 1 base from V and 0 bases from J, leaving 6 bases between. CDR3 length: 15 amino acids.

This clone was detected only once. This sequence joins TRBV6-1 and TRBJ2-1; the D gene is possibly TRBD2 (6 bases). Trimming took 3 bases from V and 3 from J, leaving 21 bases between them. The germline V gene has CDR1 MNHNS and CDR2 SASEGT. The CDR3 is 18 residues long. The chain's CDR3 is CASSEEHTGTYIYNEQFF. The CDR3 DNA is TGTGCCAGCAGTGAGGAACATACCGGGACTTATATCTACAATGAGCAGTTCTTC.

The gene calls are TRBV6-4 and TRBJ2-2; the match to TRBD1 covers 8 bases. The CDR3 contains 18 residues. The trim removed 1 base at V and 6 bases at J, leaving 13 bases unmatched. The germline V gene has CDR1 MRHNA and CDR2 SNTAGT. This CDR3 reads CASSDLATWTGFAGELFF. The CDR3 region has the DNA TGTGCCAGCAGTGACTTAGCAACTTGGACAGGGTTCGCCGGGGAGCTGTTTTTT.

The J gene is TRBJ1-1, the V gene TRBV7-9; TRBD1 might be the D (6 bases). Germline CDR1 SEHNR, CDR2 FQNEAQ (reference sequence). This CDR3 is 14 amino acids long. V was shortened by 2 bases and J by 7 bases, with 14 bases between the two germline ends. DNA of the CDR3: TGTGCCAGCAGCTTAAAAGGACAGATTCTTGAAGCTTTCTTT. It is translated as CASSLKGQILEAFF.

This chain joins TRBV29-1 and TRBJ2-5; 9 nucleotides align to TRBD2. Trimming cost V 8 bases and J 5 bases; bases outside gene matches: 9. CDR1 is SQVTM, CDR2 ANQGSEA, per germline. CDR3 length: 13 amino acids. CDR3 sequence (DNA): TGCAGCAAACGGGGACTAGCTGGTGAGACCCAGTACTTC. Translation gives CSKRGLAGETQYF.

V is TRBV5-1 and J is TRBJ1-1; D ambiguous. This CDR3 contains 14 residues. Trimming pared 0 bases from V and 0 bases from J, leaving 6 bases between. Germline V gene lookup returns CDR1 SGHRS and CDR2 YFSETQ. This chain's CDR3 is CASSLVGMNTEAFF. Here the CDR3 DNA reads TGCGCCAGCAGCTTGGTCGGGATGAACACTGAAGCTTTCTTT.

The sample holds a few counts of this clone. The chain uses TRBV12-5 and TRBJ1-1; 7 bases agree with TRBD1. Germline V CDR1 and CDR2: LGHNT, FRNRAP. The V segment lost 1 base and the J segment 6 bases; nucleotides outside the gene matches: 11. The CDR3 totals 16 residues. The CDR3 region is CASGLEQGWRIAEAFF. The DNA of the CDR3 is TGTGCTAGTGGTTTGGAACAGGGGTGGAGGATCGCTGAAGCTTTCTTT. The full variable domain, in which reference TRBV12-5 and TRBJ1-1 provide the parts outside the CDR3, is DARVTQTPRHKVTEMGQEVTMRCQPILGHNTVFWYRQTMMQGLELLAYFRNRAPLDDSGMPKDRFSAEMPDATLATLKIQPSEPRDSAVYFCASGLEQGWRIAEAFFGQGTRLTVV.

This clone has a handful of counts. The chain is built from TRBV5-4 and TRBJ2-2; possibly TRBD1 for D (5 bases). The CDR3 covers 13 residues. Germline values: CDR1 SGHNT, CDR2 YYREEE (reference sequence). The ends were cut back, 8 bases at V and 1 base at J, with 9 bases in the middle. The CDR3 DNA follows: TGTGCCAGTAGAACAGGGAACACCGGGGAGCTGTTTTTT. Encoded protein: CASRTGNTGELFF.

The chain couples TRBV14 to TRBJ2-7; D gene unclear. This CDR3 has 14 amino acids. The V end was cut by 0 bases, the J end by 1 base, with 7 bases between. CDR1 is SGHDN, CDR2 FVKESK, per germline. The CDR3 loop is CASSQDLASYEQYF. CDR3 nucleotides: TGTGCCAGCAGCCAAGATCTGGCTTCCTACGAGCAGTACTTC.

The genes are TRBV15 and TRBJ2-7; the D gene is possibly TRBD2 (6 bases). Trimming took 1 base from V and 1 from J, leaving 11 bases between them. Germline V gives CDR1 LNHNV, CDR2 YYDKDF (reference sequence). The CDR3 length is 15 residues. The CDR3, as DNA: TGTGCCACCAGCAGAGTCCGGGACTCTTCCTACGAGCAGTACTTC. It is translated as CATSRVRDSSYEQYF.

This chain connects TRBV19 to TRBJ2-1; 9 bases are a match to TRBD2. CDR1 LNHDA and CDR2 SQIVND come from the germline V gene (reference sequence). J gave up 11 bases and V 1 base, and 6 bases lay outside the gene matches. The CDR3 has 14 residues. CDR3 sequence reads: CASSIGLAAPKQFF. The CDR3 DNA follows: TGTGCCAGTAGTATAGGACTAGCGGCGCCGAAGCAGTTCTTC.

Written as DNA, the CDR3 is TGTGCCAGCAGCGTAGACAGTTTCCAAGAGACCCAGTACTTC. Protein product: CASSVDSFQETQYF. The chain carries TRBV7-2 and TRBJ2-5; D is perhaps TRBD1 (5 bases). CDR3 size: 14 residues. The V and J ends lost 5 bases and 1 base respectively, with 11 bases between them. CDR1 and CDR2 (germline): SGHTA, FQGNSA.

The genes are TRBV19 and TRBJ2-7; maybe TRBD1 (5 bases). The CDR3 extends over 14 amino acids. With 5 bases removed from V and 0 bases from J, the gap between germline ends came to 11 bases. CDR1 LNHDA and CDR2 SQIVND come from the germline V gene (reference sequence). The CDR3 nucleotides read TGTGCCAGTAGTTTCGGCAGGGACTCCTACGAGCAGTACTTC. This sequence encodes CASSFGRDSYEQYF. The full variable domain, its missing parts supplied by reference TRBV19 and TRBJ2-7, is DGGITQSPKYLFRKEGQNVTLSCEQNLNHDAMYWYRQDPGQGLRLIYYSQIVNDFQKGDIAEGYSVSREKKESFPLTVTSAQKNPTAFYLCASSFGRDSYEQYFGPGTRLTVT.

This chain joins TRBV28 and TRBJ1-2; weak D call: TRBD1 (5 bases). Trimming cost V 6 bases and J 8 bases, with 19 bases left between them. CDR1 and CDR2 from the germline V gene are MDHEN and SYDVKM. CDR3 size: 14 residues. The CDR3 DNA follows: TGTGCCAGCAGATCAGCAGGGACCGCGGGGGGCTACACCTTC. Protein sequence: CASRSAGTAGGYTF.

V and J are TRBV2 and TRBJ1-1; no reliable D call. CDR1 is SNHLY, CDR2 FYNNEI, per germline. Deletions cut 4 bases from V and 5 bases from J, with 23 bases between. This CDR3 comprises 17 residues. CDR3 amino acids: CASSGDFNAAGGTEAFF. CDR3 in DNA: TGTGCCAGCAGTGGGGATTTTAACGCGGCGGGAGGGACTGAAGCTTTCTTT. Supplemented by reference TRBV2 and TRBJ1-1, the full variable domain reads EPEVTQTPSHQVTQMGQEVILRCVPISNHLYFYWYRQILGQKVEFLVSFYNNEISEKSEIFDDQFSVERPDGSNFTLKIRSTKLEDSAMYFCASSGDFNAAGGTEAFFGQGTRLTVV.

The chain is built from TRBV6-6 and TRBJ2-1; D is ambiguous. V was shortened by 0 bases and J by 1 base, with 7 bases between the two germline ends. Germline loops: CDR1 MNHNY, CDR2 SVGAGI (reference sequence). This CDR3 spans 15 amino acids. The CDR3 coding sequence is TGTGCCAGCAGTTACTCCCGAACTTCCTACAATGAGCAGTTCTTC. This encodes CASSYSRTSYNEQFF.

In the case of this clone: Here the CDR3 omits its conserved ending phenylalanine or tryptophan, so a read error is the likely source. It is unclear where the CDR3 begins or ends on the DNA, so no DNA is shown, and the CDR3 is as TCRdb lists it. J is TRBJ1-2 and V is TRBV24-1; TRBD1 is taken as the D call from the table, unchecked against the DNA. The germline gives CDR1 KGHDR, CDR2 SFDVKD. The CDR3 spans 23 residues, counting both ends. The CDR3: CATSDPSWTVLPFEAVCKLGLGL.